These 17 T cell receptor beta chains came from one sample sequenced in a study of OX40 agonist ivuxolimab in advanced cancers. Sequencing was performed with immunoSEQ multiplex PCR; in TCRdb, only in-frame clones are kept and a portion is missing. The profile shows 80,000 or so clones, roughly 91% of them singletons. Source: CD4+ or CD8+ T cells sorted from blood, taken in a trial of the OX40 agonist ivuxolimab. These receptors were taken from an adult with an advanced solid tumor such as melanoma, head and neck, liver or kidney cancer.

This sequence joins TRBV15 and TRBJ1-1; D ambiguous. The germline V gene encodes CDR1 LNHNV and CDR2 YYDKDF (reference sequence). V was shortened by 0 bases and J by 1 base, with 12 bases between the two germline ends. The CDR3 sequence is 16 residues long. CDR3 amino acids: CATSREGRRRNTEAFF. The CDR3 DNA sequence: TGTGCCACCAGCAGAGAGGGGAGACGGCGGAACACTGAAGCTTTCTTT.

The gene calls are TRBV10-3 and TRBJ1-2; 11 positions match TRBD1. The CDR3 is 18 residues long. V was clipped by 5 bases and J by 4 bases; unmatched bases: 15. The germline gives CDR1 ENHRY, CDR2 SYGVKD. The CDR3: CAISPSGRSGTGGYGYTF. Here the CDR3 DNA reads TGTGCCATCAGTCCTTCAGGACGGTCCGGGACAGGGGGCTATGGCTACACCTTC.

This rearrangement joins TRBV27 to TRBJ2-1; D may be TRBD1 (6 bases). The length of the CDR3 is 14 residues. V was shortened by 3 bases and J by 6 bases, with 12 bases between the two germline ends. Germline V gene sequence: CDR1 MNHEY, CDR2 SMNVEV (reference sequence). The CDR3 protein is CASSFPDSGNEQFF. The CDR3 coding sequence is TGTGCCAGCAGTTTTCCGGACAGCGGCAATGAGCAGTTCTTC.

DNA for the CDR3: TGTGCCAGCAGTTACTGGGACGTCCAAGAGACCCAGTACTTC. It specifies CASSYWDVQETQYF. The chain recombines TRBV6-5 with TRBJ2-5; D is perhaps TRBD1 or TRBD2 (5 bases each). This CDR3 is built from 14 residues. V was cut by 1 base and J by 1 base, with 7 bases left in between. Germline loops: CDR1 MNHEY, CDR2 SVGAGI.

CDR3 nucleotides: TGCGCCAGCAGCTTGGCCAGTTACAATGAGCAGTTCTTC. Translation gives CASSLASYNEQFF. The genes are TRBV5-1 and TRBJ2-1; D is undetermined. CDR1 is SGHRS, CDR2 YFSETQ, per germline. Trimming left V 0 bases short and J 4 bases short, with 5 bases between. CDR3 length: 13 amino acids.

The chain combines TRBV5-3 with TRBJ1-5, with D maybe TRBD1 (5 bases). TRBV5-3 is an open reading frame, and its role is uncertain. CDR3 length: 17 amino acids. The V end lost 4 bases, the J end lost 6 bases, and 23 bases lay between the germline ends. The CDR3 DNA reads TGTGCCAGAAGCCTTTTTACCGGGGCCCCAATTTGTCAGCCCCAGCATTTT. Translating it yields CARSLFTGAPICQPQHF.

The V and J genes are TRBV7-6 and TRBJ1-1; D remains ambiguous. Germline-derived CDR1 and CDR2 are SGHVS and FNYEAQ. Trimming stripped 2 bases from V and 1 base from J, with 8 bases between. This CDR3 comprises 14 residues. CDR3 in amino acids: CASSLRASNTEAFF. The DNA of the CDR3 is TGTGCCAGCAGCTTAAGGGCTTCGAACACTGAAGCTTTCTTT.

The rearrangement uses TRBV19 and TRBJ2-1; D gene unclear. The V gene's germline CDR1 is LNHDA and CDR2 SQIVND (reference sequence). The V end was cut by 3 bases, the J end by 0 bases, with 9 bases between. This CDR3 is 15 amino acids long. DNA of the CDR3: TGTGCCAGTAGTATTCGGCTTAGCTCCTACAATGAGCAGTTCTTC. Translated: CASSIRLSSYNEQFF.

This chain uses TRBV5-8 with TRBJ2-7; 13 bases align to TRBD2. With V trimmed by 0 bases and J by 6 bases, 3 bases remained unmatched. The CDR3 sequence is 15 residues long. CDR1 and CDR2 from the germline V gene are SGHTS and YDEGEE. CDR3 nucleotides: TGTGCCAGCAGCTTGGTGGGACTAGCGGGAAGCGAGCAGTACTTC. This sequence encodes CASSLVGLAGSEQYF.

This chain links TRBV28 with TRBJ2-7; no reliable D call. Deletions cut 10 bases from V and 1 base from J, with 8 bases between. The CDR3 loop spans 11 amino acids. The germline V gene has CDR1 MDHEN and CDR2 SYDVKM. The CDR3 loop reads CATERSYEQYF. The DNA of the CDR3 is TGTGCCACCGAACGTTCCTACGAGCAGTACTTC.

CDR3 sequence reads: CASSSQGGSGANVLTF. The DNA for the CDR3 is TGCGCCAGCAGCTCCCAAGGCGGCTCTGGGGCCAACGTCCTGACTTTC. This sequence joins TRBV5-1 and TRBJ2-6, with D uncertain. The CDR3 runs to 16 residues. V lost 3 bases to trimming and J lost 0 bases, with 10 bases between them. CDR1 is SGHRS, CDR2 YFSETQ, per germline.

J is TRBJ2-7 and V is TRBV5-4; possibly TRBD1 for D (8 bases). Looked up from germline, CDR1 is SGHNT and CDR2 is YYREEE (reference sequence). Trimming shortened V by 7 bases and J by 5 bases, and 19 bases separated the two germline ends. The CDR3 runs to 14 residues. CDR3 coding DNA: TGTGCCAGCTGGAGCGGACAGGGAGGGCACGAGCAGTACTTC. This codes for CASWSGQGGHEQYF.

The chain carries TRBV27 and TRBJ1-4; tentatively, D is TRBD1 (6 bases). CDR1 is MNHEY, CDR2 SMNVEV, per germline (reference sequence). V shed 4 bases and J shed 7 bases, with 16 bases lying between them. The CDR3 runs 15 residues. This CDR3 reads CASSWTGGAVEKLFF. The CDR3 DNA reads as TGTGCCAGCAGTTGGACCGGGGGGGCGGTTGAAAAACTGTTTTTT.

This sequence joins TRBV4-3 and TRBJ2-7; D tentatively fits TRBD1 or TRBD2 (6 bases each). Trimming left V 3 bases short and J 2 bases short, with 11 bases between. Germline V gene lookup returns CDR1 LGHNA and CDR2 YSLEER. The CDR3 consists of 14 residues. The CDR3: CASSQGGQTYEQYF. CDR3 coding DNA: TGCGCCAGCAGCCAGGGGGGCCAAACCTACGAGCAGTACTTC.

The chain joins TRBV28 to TRBJ1-4, with D maybe TRBD1 (5 bases). V lost 9 bases and J lost 8, with 28 bases in between. CDR1 MDHEN and CDR2 SYDVKM come from the germline V gene. CDR3 length equals 17 residues. DNA for the CDR3: TGTGCCAGTGCGGCAGGGTTAAGGTTTACGGATGAGGAAAAACTGTTTTTT. It specifies CASAAGLRFTDEEKLFF.

The chain is built from TRBV6-5 and TRBJ2-7; D is undetermined. CDR3 size: 15 residues. V lost 2 bases, J lost 3 bases, and 14 bases lay in between. Germline CDR1 is MNHEY and CDR2 is SVGAGI. CDR3 nucleotide sequence: TGTGCCAGCAGTTACGGGCTTTCGCCTGTCTACGAGCAGTACTTC. This gives the protein CASSYGLSPVYEQYF.

V and J are TRBV9 and TRBJ2-1; 12 nucleotides agree with TRBD2. Germline assignment: CDR1 SGDLS and CDR2 YYNGEE. J gave up 6 bases and V 4 bases, and 5 bases lay outside the gene matches. The CDR3 sequence is 15 residues long. Here the CDR3 reads CASSHLAGGANEQFF. The DNA for the CDR3 is TGTGCCAGCAGCCACCTAGCGGGAGGGGCCAATGAGCAGTTCTTC. The whole variable domain, remainder taken from reference TRBV9 and TRBJ2-1, is DSGVTQTPKHLITATGQRVTLRCSPRSGDLSVYWYQQSLDQGLQFLIQYYNGEERAKGNILERFSAQQFPDLHSELNLSSLELGDSALYFCASSHLAGGANEQFFGPGTRLTVL.